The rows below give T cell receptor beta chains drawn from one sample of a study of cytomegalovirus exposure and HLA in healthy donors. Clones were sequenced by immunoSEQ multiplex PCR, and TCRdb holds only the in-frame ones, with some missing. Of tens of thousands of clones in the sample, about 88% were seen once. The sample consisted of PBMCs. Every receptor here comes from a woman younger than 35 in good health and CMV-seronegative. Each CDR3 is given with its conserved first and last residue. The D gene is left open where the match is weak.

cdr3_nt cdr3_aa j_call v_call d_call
TGTGCCAGCAGGGCTAGGAACTCTAACAATGAGCAGTTCTTC CASRARNSNNEQFF TRBJ2-1 TRBV2 .
TGTGCCAGCAGCTTACCAGGGGTCACCGGGGAGCTGTTTTTT CASSLPGVTGELFF TRBJ2-2 TRBV7-9 .
TGTGCCAGCAGTGAGACTAGCGGGAGCACCGGGGAGCTGTTTTTT CASSETSGSTGELFF TRBJ2-2 TRBV6-4 TRBD2
TGTGCCAGCAGTCGAGCTCGGGGGACAGGGGAGGAGACCCAGTACTTC CASSRARGTGEETQYF TRBJ2-5 TRBV28 TRBD1
TGTGCCAGTACGAAGACAGGAACGAACACCGGGGAGCTGTTTTTT CASTKTGTNTGELFF TRBJ2-2 TRBV11-2 .
TGTGCCAGCAGCCCCCAGACAGGCCCCTATGGCTACACCTTC CASSPQTGPYGYTF TRBJ1-2 TRBV14 .
TGTGCCAGCGAAAGGACAGGCCGGAATCAGCCCCAGCATTTT CASERTGRNQPQHF TRBJ1-5 TRBV2 TRBD1
TGTGCCAGTGGTCCCAAACTTAACCCCTACAATGAGCAGTTCTTC CASGPKLNPYNEQFF TRBJ2-1 TRBV9 .
TGTGCCAGCAGGAGGGACAGTCAGTACGAAGCTTTCTTT CASRRDSQYEAFF TRBJ1-1 TRBV6-1 TRBD1
TGTGCCAGCAGCGAGCCCAGACAGGGGGACAGGACAGATACGCAGTATTTT CASSEPRQGDRTDTQYF TRBJ2-3 TRBV9 TRBD1